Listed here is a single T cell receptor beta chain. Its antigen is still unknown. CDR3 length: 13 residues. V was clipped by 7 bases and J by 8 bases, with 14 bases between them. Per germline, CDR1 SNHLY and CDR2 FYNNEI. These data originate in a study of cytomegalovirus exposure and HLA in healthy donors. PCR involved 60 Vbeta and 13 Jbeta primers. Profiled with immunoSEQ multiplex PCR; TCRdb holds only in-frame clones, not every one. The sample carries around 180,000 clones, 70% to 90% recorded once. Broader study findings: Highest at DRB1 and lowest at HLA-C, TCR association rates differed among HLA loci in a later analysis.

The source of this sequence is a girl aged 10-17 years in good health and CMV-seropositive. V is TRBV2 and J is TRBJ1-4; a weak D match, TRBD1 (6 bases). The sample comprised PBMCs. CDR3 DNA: TGTGCCAGCAACGGGGACATCGGCGAAAAACTGTTTTTT. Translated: CASNGDIGEKLFF.